This T cell receptor beta chain was sequenced in a study of cytomegalovirus exposure and HLA in healthy donors. Broader study findings: A reported reduction in N-insertions relative to the approximately 640-donor mean was seen in an Asian-associated ancestry cluster in a later analysis. Association of some 18,000 TCR beta sequences with HLA alleles was found at 0.05 false discovery rate in a later analysis. With high specificity and sensitivity, the classifier reportedly diagnosed cytomegalovirus status.

Amplification used 60 Vbeta primers and 13 Jbeta primers. In the authors' workflow: In a later analysis, about 9.9 million of tens of millions of unique beta chains occurred in at least two donors. Profiled with immunoSEQ multiplex PCR; TCRdb holds only in-frame clones, not every one. D and trimming come from the DNA, and the V and J calls and clone size come from that table. The sample has some 210,000 clones, around 87% seen once. About this clone: Its antigen is unidentified. One junction end does not reproduce the germline sequence, and a read error may be involved.

The germline V gene encodes CDR1 SSHAT and CDR2 FNYEAQ (reference sequence). The CDR3 extends over 13 amino acids. The receptor comes from a man aged 30 to 45 in good health and CMV-seronegative. The rearrangement joins TRBV7-7 to TRBJ2-5; perhaps TRBD2 as D (6 bases). The sequenced sample consisted of PBMCs. The CDR3 sequence: CASSLVGGQTQYF. The CDR3 region has the DNA TGTGCTAGCAGCTTAGTGGGGGGTCAGACCCAGTACTTC.